One and the same sample provided the 10 T cell receptor beta chains below, sequenced in a study of blood T cells in healthy people across ages. Through a sample-barcoded 5' primer and a J-beta primer mix, a second PCR was run for roughly 6 to 12 cycles. MiXCR, applied by TCRdb to the 5' RACE reads, yields one record per CDR3 protein. Of just over 800,000 distinct CDR3 sequences in the sample, roughly 60% are singletons; the top ten hold 25% to 30%. Sample: blood. The source of these receptors is a man between 25 and 39 years old in good health.

The chain carries TRBV15 and TRBJ1-1; maybe TRBD1 (5 bases). V dropped 1 base and J dropped 2 bases, with 8 bases sitting between them. This CDR3 has 14 amino acids. Germline lookup yields CDR1 LNHNV and CDR2 YYDKDF (reference sequence). The CDR3 protein is CATSRGDSNTEAFF. The CDR3, as DNA: TGTGCCACCAGCAGAGGTGACAGTAACACTGAAGCTTTCTTT.

Concerning this clonotype: At one end the junction does not follow the germline gene, possibly because of a read error. CDR3 region: CASSPYPRGQETQYF. CDR3 sequence (DNA): TGTGCTAGCAGCCCTTACCCTAGGGGGCAAGAGACCCAGTACTTC. The gene calls are TRBV7-7 and TRBJ2-5, with TRBD1 as a possible D gene (6 bases). The CDR3 covers 15 residues. In germline, CDR1 is SSHAT, CDR2 FNYEAQ (reference sequence).

The V call is TRBV6-5, the J call TRBJ2-6, with a possible D match to TRBD2 (6 bases). Between the trimmed V and J ends, which lost 4 bases and 2 bases, there was a span of 12 bases. CDR1 is MNHEY and CDR2 is SVGAGI in the germline V gene. The CDR3 totals 16 residues. The CDR3, as DNA: TGTGCCAGCAGTTGGGTAGGAGGGCCTGGGGCCAACGTCCTGACTTTC. Translated, it gives CASSWVGGPGANVLTF.

This clonotype was detected a few times. This chain uses TRBV5-6 with TRBJ2-1; possibly TRBD2 for D (6 bases). Trimming cost V 0 bases and J 8 bases, with 18 bases left between them. Germline assignment: CDR1 SGHDT and CDR2 YYEEEE. The length of the CDR3 is 16 residues. In nucleotides, the CDR3 is TGTGCCAGCAGCTTGGGAGTAGGGATAGGGGAGGATGAGCAGTTCTTC. Translating gives CASSLGVGIGEDEQFF.

This chain links TRBV7-2 with TRBJ2-3; 13 nucleotides agree with TRBD2. The CDR3 is 17 residues long. Germline loops: CDR1 SGHTA, CDR2 FQGNSA. The V gene end was trimmed by 4 bases and the J gene end by 3 bases; junction bases not matched to a gene: 7. In DNA form, the CDR3 reads TGTGCCAGCAGCTCACCAACTAGCGGGGGGGCGACAGATACGCAGTATTTT. As protein: CASSSPTSGGATDTQYF.

The chain has TRBV4-3 and TRBJ2-6; D is unresolved. Germline-derived CDR1 and CDR2 are LGHNA and YSLEER. The CDR3 extends over 21 amino acids. Trimming cost V 1 base and J 0 bases, with 22 bases left between them. The CDR3 sequence: CASSQVPLGITILSGANVLTF. In DNA, the CDR3 is TGCGCCAGCAGCCAAGTCCCCTTAGGGATCACCATACTCTCTGGGGCCAACGTCCTGACTTTC.

V is TRBV6-5 and J is TRBJ2-1; D may be TRBD1 (6 bases). Germline V lookup: CDR1 MNHEY, CDR2 SVGAGI. Deletions cut 2 bases from V and 5 bases from J, with 7 bases between. The CDR3 covers 13 residues. CDR3 amino acids: CASSYPGDNEQFF. In DNA form, the CDR3 reads TGTGCCAGCAGTTACCCAGGGGACAATGAGCAGTTCTTC.

V usage is TRBV7-9 and J usage is TRBJ2-3; 9 bases line up with TRBD1. The CDR3 loop spans 15 amino acids. Germline CDR1 is SEHNR and CDR2 is FQNEAQ (reference sequence). With 3 bases clipped from V and 2 bases from J, the junction kept 3 bases outside the gene matches. CDR3 residues: CASSLDRGNTDTQYF. CDR3 nucleotides: TGTGCCAGCAGCTTGGACAGGGGTAACACAGATACGCAGTATTTT.

Here the CDR3 reads CSVELSGTYEQYF. CDR3 in DNA: TGCAGCGTTGAACTGAGCGGAACCTACGAGCAGTACTTC. V is TRBV29-1 and J is TRBJ2-7; a weak D match, TRBD2 (5 bases). Trimming shortened V by 2 bases and J by 2 bases, and 10 bases separated the two germline ends. CDR1 and CDR2 (germline): SQVTM, ANQGSEA. The CDR3 has 13 residues.

The chain employs TRBV18 and TRBJ1-6; D is unresolved. The CDR3 extends over 15 amino acids. The germline V gene encodes CDR1 KGHSH and CDR2 LQKENI. Trimming left V 2 bases short and J 7 bases short, with 12 bases between. The chain's CDR3 is CASSPTARENSPLHF. The CDR3, as DNA: TGTGCCAGCTCACCAACTGCAAGGGAAAATTCACCCCTCCACTTT.